Detailed here is one T cell receptor beta chain. The data were taken from a study of blood T cell repertoires in COVID-19. The CDR3 length is 18 residues. Trimming cost V 4 bases and J 3 bases; bases outside gene matches: 13. Looked up from germline, CDR1 is SGHRS and CDR2 is YFSETQ. Per the original methods: Scientists estimated how many nucleated cells there were by amplifying reference gene primers. The assay was immunoSEQ multiplex PCR, and TCRdb's table has in-frame clones only and misses some. The DNA was the basis for D and trimming; V, J and clone size are from that table. The sample records nearly 45,000 clones, around 85% being singletons.

Sequenced: peripheral blood. The V gene is TRBV5-1, the J gene TRBJ2-2; 9 nucleotides agree with TRBD2. The clonotype comes from an elderly woman with acute or convalescent COVID-19. In DNA, the CDR3 is TGCGCCAGCAGCCTCCCTCCTGGACTAGCGATAGACACCGGGGAGCTGTTTTTT. Its protein product is CASSLPPGLAIDTGELFF.